The rows below give T cell receptor beta chains drawn from one sample of a study of control samples from healthy donors and cancer patients. Libraries were prepared by immunoSEQ multiplex PCR; TCRdb keeps only in-frame clonotypes and omits some of them. Of about 140,000 clones listed, around nine tenths are singletons. Specimen: blood. The receptors derive from a woman aged 25 to 39 in good health. The CDR3 runs from the conserved cysteine through the conserved F or W. A D gene is named only where the DNA matches it firmly. Clone size is not always given. Where it is, it says once, few, many or a class for expanded clones.

v_gene	j_gene	abundance	d_gene	CDR3nt	CDR3aa
TRBV28	TRBJ2-5	NA	TRBD1	TGTGCCAGCAGTTCCCCAGGGGACAGCTCTGAGACCCAGTACTTC	CASSSPGDSSETQYF
TRBV6-6	TRBJ2-3	NA	NA	TGTGCCAGCATCCCCAGGGGGACTGCAGATACGCAGTATTTT	CASIPRGTADTQYF
TRBV2	TRBJ1-5	NA	NA	TGTGCCAGCGGGGTAGACGGAATCCACGGAGGTCAGCCCCAGCATTTT	CASGVDGIHGGQPQHF
TRBV6-2/TRBV6-3	TRBJ2-1	NA	NA	TGTGCCAGCAGTTACCTCAAAAGATACAATGAGCAGTTCTTC	CASSYLKRYNEQFF
TRBV9	TRBJ2-5	NA	NA	TGTGCCAGCAGCTCCGGGACCAGAGAGACCCAGTACTTC	CASSSGTRETQYF
TRBV6-5	TRBJ2-7	NA	NA	TGTGCCAGCAGTTACGCCCCTTCTGGGGAGCAGTACTTC	CASSYAPSGEQYF
TRBV5-1	TRBJ1-1	NA	NA	TGCGCCAGCAGCTTGTGGTTGAGGACTGAAGCTTTCTTT	CASSLWLRTEAFF
TRBV27	TRBJ2-7	NA	NA	TGTGCCAGCAGGGGGCTCGGATACGAGCAGTACTTC	CASRGLGYEQYF
TRBV3-1/TRBV3-2	TRBJ2-7	NA	NA	TGTGCCAGCAGCCTAGGGGGTGGCTCCTACGAGCAGTACTTC	CASSLGGGSYEQYF
TRBV12-3/TRBV12-4	TRBJ2-1	NA	NA	TGTGCCAGCAGTTCCCGGGACCGGGGGGAGCAGTTCTTC	CASSSRDRGEQFF
TRBV2	TRBJ1-1	NA	TRBD1	TGTGCCAGCAGCCTCAGGGGGAAAGCTTTCTTT	CASSLRGKAFF
TRBV3-1/TRBV3-2	TRBJ1-2	NA	TRBD1	TGTGCCAGCAGCCAAGGACAGGGGGCTTCTAACTATGGCTACACCTTC	CASSQGQGASNYGYTF
TRBV27	TRBJ2-1	NA	NA	TGTGCCAGCAGCTCGCATGCTTCGGGTGCCTACAATGAGCAGTTCTTC	CASSSHASGAYNEQFF
TRBV27	TRBJ1-4	few	TRBD1	TGTGCCAGCCGGGGTCTACAGGGGGTGACGGGGGAAAAACTGTTTTTT	CASRGLQGVTGEKLFF
TRBV6-1	TRBJ1-5	NA	TRBD1	TGTGCCAGCAGTGGAATTGTAGGGGGCGGTGGTAGCAATCAGCCCCAGCATTTT	CASSGIVGGGGSNQPQHF
TRBV7-8	TRBJ1-1	NA	NA	TGTGCCAGCAGCTTAGGAGGGGTCACTGAAGCTTTCTTT	CASSLGGVTEAFF
TRBV3-1/TRBV3-2	TRBJ2-5	NA	NA	TGTGCCAGCCTGGATCACCAAGAGACCCAGTACTTC	CASLDHQETQYF
TRBV18	TRBJ2-5	NA	NA	TGTGCCAGCTCACCAAAGGCAGAGACCCAGTACTTC	CASSPKAETQYF
TRBV27	TRBJ1-5	NA	NA	TGTGCCAGCAGTTTAAGGTCGGACAGGCCCCAGCATTTT	CASSLRSDRPQHF
TRBV7-3	TRBJ2-3	NA	NA	TGTGCCAGCAGCCTCATGGGCGGGAGCACAGATACGCAGTATTTT	CASSLMGGSTDTQYF
TRBV18	TRBJ1-5	NA	NA	TGTGCCAGCTCACCGCGGCAGGGGAATCAGCCCCAGCATTTT	CASSPRQGNQPQHF
TRBV5-1	TRBJ2-5	NA	NA	TGCGCCAGCAGTCTCCAGCCCCAAGAGACCCAGTACTTC	CASSLQPQETQYF
TRBV11-3	TRBJ2-2	NA	TRBD2	TGTGCCAGCAGCTTAGGCGGGGGGGGCACCGGGGAGCTGTTTTTT	CASSLGGGGTGELFF
TRBV5-1	TRBJ2-1	NA	TRBD2	TGCGCCAGCAGCTTGGGAGCGGGAGGGCCCTCCTACAATGAGCAGTTCTTC	CASSLGAGGPSYNEQFF
TRBV11-2	TRBJ2-3	NA	TRBD2	TGTGCCAGCAGCCCACTAGCGGGAGAATGGGATACGCAGTATTTT	CASSPLAGEWDTQYF
TRBV2	TRBJ2-7	NA	TRBD2	TGTGCCAGCAGGTTGACTAGCGCGAACTCCTACGAGCAGTACTTC	CASRLTSANSYEQYF
TRBV10-1	TRBJ2-3	NA	NA	TGCGCCAGCAGTGAGTCAACAGTAACAGATACGCAGTATTTT	CASSESTVTDTQYF
TRBV5-1	TRBJ2-7	NA	NA	TGCGCCAGCAGCGGGATATCACCCCCCTACGAGCAGTACTTC	CASSGISPPYEQYF
TRBV2	TRBJ1-1	NA	NA	TGTGCCAGCAGGGTCGACGTGAGGGGAGCTTTCTTT	CASRVDVRGAFF
TRBV27	TRBJ2-7	NA	NA	TGTGCCAGCAGCCCGTTCTCCGGGTTGAGGGAGCAGTACTTC	CASSPFSGLREQYF
TRBV10-2	TRBJ1-2	NA	NA	TGCGCCAGCAGTGAGTCGAGGACGCTAAACTATGGCTACACCTTC	CASSESRTLNYGYTF
TRBV18	TRBJ2-7	NA	NA	TGTGCCAGCTCAGGGAGCTCGTACGAGCAGTACTTC	CASSGSSYEQYF
TRBV9	TRBJ1-5	NA	TRBD1	TGTGCCAGCAGCGCGACGGGACAGAGCAATCAGCCCCAGCATTTT	CASSATGQSNQPQHF
TRBV5-6	TRBJ2-1	NA	TRBD2	TGTGCCAGCAGCTTGGCTAGGGGGCCACTAGCGGGAGGGTATGAGCAGTTCTTC	CASSLARGPLAGGYEQFF
TRBV3-1/TRBV3-2	TRBJ1-2	NA	TRBD1	TGTGCCAGCAGCCCCGGGACAGGTTACACCTTC	CASSPGTGYTF
TRBV3-1/TRBV3-2	TRBJ1-4	NA	NA	TGTGCCAGCAGCCATGGAAAAACTAATGAAAAACTGTTTTTT	CASSHGKTNEKLFF
TRBV5-1	TRBJ2-2	NA	TRBD2	TGCGCCAGCAGCTTGACTAGCGGGAGTCCCCCCGGGGAGCTGTTTTTT	CASSLTSGSPPGELFF
TRBV15	TRBJ1-1	NA	NA	TGTGCCACCAGCAGAGAGCGAGGGGGGGGCACTGAAGCTTTCTTT	CATSRERGGGTEAFF
TRBV5-6	TRBJ1-1	NA	NA	TGTGCCAGCAGCTGGACGGCGAACACTGAAGCTTTCTTT	CASSWTANTEAFF
TRBV6-2/TRBV6-3	TRBJ1-2	NA	TRBD1	TGTGCCAGCAGTAAGGGACTTCAGGGGGTTGTCCTCCCACCCTATGGCTACACCTTC	CASSKGLQGVVLPPYGYTF
TRBV4-1	TRBJ1-2	NA	NA	TGCGCCAGCAGCCAAGAACGGGGAGGCTATGGCTACACCTTC	CASSQERGGYGYTF
TRBV5-1	TRBJ1-4	NA	NA	TGCGCCAGCAGCCCCGACACCCTCGCCGACCCTAATGAAAAACTGTTTTTT	CASSPDTLADPNEKLFF
TRBV6-5	TRBJ2-1	few	TRBD1	TGTGCCAGCAGTTCCGGGACAGGGGGGAATGAGCAGTTCTTC	CASSSGTGGNEQFF
TRBV28	TRBJ2-5	NA	NA	TGTGCCAGCAGTGTTCAGAGGAGAGAGACCCAGTACTTC	CASSVQRRETQYF
TRBV9	TRBJ1-3	NA	NA	TGTGCCAGCAGACCTACAATCTCTGGAAACACCATATATTTT	CASRPTISGNTIYF
TRBV10-3	TRBJ2-2	NA	NA	TGTGCCACCCTAATAGAGGGGGGTAACACCGGGGAGCTGTTTTTT	CATLIEGGNTGELFF
TRBV9	TRBJ1-1	NA	NA	TGTGCCAGCAGCGTTGAGGCAGGCGGAGCTGAAGCTTTCTTT	CASSVEAGGAEAFF
TRBV28	TRBJ2-7	NA	NA	TGTGCCAGCAGTTTGTTGGGTCTCTCCTACGAGCAGTACTTC	CASSLLGLSYEQYF